This record looks at one TCR beta chain sequence and its context. Its antigen remains unidentified. This record belongs to a study of OX40 agonist ivuxolimab in advanced cancers. The study, taken as a whole, reports: Relative to CD4+ cells, CD8+ T cells on average had more expanded clones.

Produced via immunoSEQ multiplex PCR; TCRdb's table is partial and in-frame only. Counted here are more than 30,000 clones, around 83% occurring once; the ten biggest clones make up roughly 2.4%. Trimming at V came to 8 bases and at J to 3 bases, leaving 8 bases not matched to a gene. Per the germline V gene, CDR1 is SEHNR and CDR2 is FQNEAQ (reference sequence). CDR3 length equals 17 residues. This chain links TRBV7-9 with TRBJ2-6; 12 nucleotides align to TRBD1. This clonotype was sampled from an adult with an advanced solid tumor such as melanoma, head and neck, liver or kidney cancer. This sample comprised CD4+ or CD8+ T cells sorted from blood, obtained in a trial of the OX40 agonist ivuxolimab. CDR3 nucleotide sequence: TGTGCCAGCGATAGAGGGACAGGGGGCAGTGGGGCCAACGTCCTGACTTTC. This encodes CASDRGTGGSGANVLTF. Filled out from reference TRBV7-9 and TRBJ2-6, the complete variable domain reads DTGVSQNPRHKITKRGQNVTFRCDPISEHNRLYWYRQTLGQGPEFLTYFQNEAQLEKSRLLSDRFSAERPKGSFSTLEIQRTEQGDSAMYLCASDRGTGGSGANVLTFGAGSRLTVL.